Listed below are T cell receptor beta chains from one sample, sequenced in a study of identical twins. One entry per CDR3 protein results from TCRdb running MiXCR on the 5' RACE reads. The sample has roughly 290,000 distinct CDR3 sequences; under 9% are singletons. These data were also reused for a study on yellow fever vaccine responses in identical twins.

Material: memory (CD45RO+) T cells sorted from blood. These TCRs come from a woman under 30 in good health. Both conserved end residues are part of each CDR3. D genes are given only for firm matches. Clone size, where shown, is once, few, many, or a class for clones that have expanded.

D gene,J gene,V gene,CDR3 length,clone size,CDR3 protein,CDR3 DNA
TRBD1,TRBJ2-7,TRBV20-1,13,few,CSAIDRGGGEQYF,TGCAGTGCTATCGACAGGGGTGGTGGTGAGCAGTACTTC
-,TRBJ2-3,TRBV15,14,few,CATSVGQGRDTQYF,TGTGCCACCAGCGTCGGCCAGGGAAGAGATACGCAGTATTTT
-,TRBJ2-3,TRBV14,14,few,CASSQVNVPGTQYF,TGTGCCAGCAGCCAGGTGAACGTACCCGGTACGCAGTATTTT
-,TRBJ2-5,TRBV5-1,15,-,CASSPRSGPQETQYF,TGCGCCAGCAGCCCAAGGTCGGGGCCCCAAGAGACCCAGTACTTC
-,TRBJ2-1,TRBV20-1,14,many,CSARSVNQDNEQFF,TGCAGTGCTCGGTCGGTGAATCAGGACAATGAGCAGTTCTTC
TRBD2,TRBJ2-1,TRBV18,17,-,CASSPQGTSGSYNEQFF,TGTGCCAGCTCACCACAAGGGACTAGCGGGAGCTACAATGAGCAGTTCTTC
-,TRBJ1-5,TRBV28,15,-,CASSLPWGAGQPQHF,TGTGCCAGCAGTTTACCGTGGGGGGCTGGTCAGCCCCAGCATTTT
-,TRBJ2-3,TRBV5-1,14,many,CASRRTSPPYTQYF,TGCGCCAGCAGGAGGACTTCACCTCCTTATACGCAGTATTTT
TRBD1,TRBJ2-5,TRBV5-1,13,-,CASSLTGSQTQYF,TGCGCCAGCAGTTTGACAGGGTCACAGACCCAGTACTTC
-,TRBJ1-2,TRBV7-9,17,many,CASSFDDFGGANYGYTF,TGTGCCAGCAGCTTCGACGACTTCGGAGGAGCTAACTATGGCTACACCTTC
-,TRBJ2-1,TRBV15,14,few,CATSGRGPYNEQFF,TGTGCCACCAGCGGCCGGGGGCCTTACAATGAGCAGTTCTTC
TRBD2,TRBJ2-1,TRBV11-2,18,-,CASSLEWATRGGYNEQFF,TGTGCCAGCAGCTTAGAATGGGCGACGCGGGGGGGCTACAATGAGCAGTTCTTC
-,TRBJ1-1,TRBV5-6,12,few,CASSRQTTEAFF,TGTGCCAGCAGCCGACAGACCACTGAAGCTTTCTTT
-,TRBJ2-3,TRBV4-1,16,few,CASSYTGTPSTDTQYF,TGCGCCAGCAGTTACACCGGGACTCCTAGCACAGATACGCAGTATTTT
-,TRBJ2-6,TRBV28,20,-,CASSGNGGRGLATGANVLTF,TGTGCCAGCAGTGGAAATGGTGGGCGCGGGCTGGCTACAGGGGCCAACGTCCTGACTTTC
TRBD1,TRBJ1-5,TRBV5-6,14,many,CASSSGQGDQPQHF,TGTGCCAGCAGCTCGGGACAGGGAGATCAGCCCCAGCATTTT
TRBD1,TRBJ1-2,TRBV6-6,11,-,CATRGQLGYTF,TGTGCCACCAGGGGACAGCTTGGCTACACCTTC
-,TRBJ2-2,TRBV5-5,14,few,CASSHDTLSGELFF,TGTGCCAGCAGCCACGACACATTATCCGGGGAGCTGTTTTTT
TRBD1,TRBJ2-7,TRBV6-1,15,-,CASSVDRTGGYEQYF,TGTGCCAGCAGCGTGGATCGGACAGGGGGCTACGAGCAGTACTTC
TRBD2,TRBJ2-5,TRBV6-1,15,-,CASRSTSGGGETQYF,TGTGCCAGCAGATCCACTAGCGGGGGCGGAGAGACCCAGTACTTC
TRBD1,TRBJ1-5,TRBV20-1,16,many,CSARAQGALGNQPQHF,TGCAGTGCTAGAGCACAGGGGGCGTTGGGCAATCAGCCCCAGCATTTT
TRBD1,TRBJ1-3,TRBV7-6,13,-,CASSPDRGNTIYF,TGTGCCAGCAGCCCGGACAGGGGAAACACCATATATTTT
-,TRBJ2-6,TRBV20-1,15,-,CSTNRGVTGANVLTF,TGCAGCACGAACCGGGGAGTGACTGGGGCCAACGTCCTGACTTTC
-,TRBJ2-3,TRBV9,14,-,CASSVGQFTDTQYF,TGTGCCAGCAGCGTCGGACAGTTCACAGATACGCAGTATTTT
TRBD2,TRBJ2-1,TRBV20-1,20,-,CSARAPGLAGGPGRYNEQFF,TGCAGTGCTAGAGCCCCGGGACTAGCGGGAGGGCCAGGGAGATACAATGAGCAGTTCTTC
-,TRBJ2-7,TRBV7-9,15,few,CASSLEPKGSYEQYF,TGTGCCAGCAGCTTGGAGCCTAAGGGATCTTACGAGCAGTACTTC
-,TRBJ2-7,TRBV12-3/TRBV12-4,14,-,CASSPQLGGREQYF,TGTGCCAGCAGTCCGCAACTTGGGGGCCGAGAGCAGTACTTC
-,TRBJ1-1,TRBV29-1,13,-,CSVVGAGGTEAFF,TGCAGCGTTGTGGGGGCGGGGGGCACTGAAGCTTTCTTT
TRBD2,TRBJ2-3,TRBV6-2/TRBV6-3,17,many,CASSYPYSGRAEDTQYF,TGTGCCAGCAGTTACCCCTATAGCGGGAGGGCGGAGGATACGCAGTATTTT
-,TRBJ2-1,TRBV5-1,13,many,CASSSGSYNEQFF,TGCGCCAGCAGCTCCGGCTCCTACAATGAGCAGTTCTTC
TRBD1,TRBJ1-1,TRBV12-3/TRBV12-4,16,-,CASSFGQGGMNTEAFF,TGTGCCAGCAGTTTCGGACAGGGGGGAATGAACACTGAAGCTTTCTTT
-,TRBJ2-1,TRBV7-8,14,few,CASSPMGGHNEQFF,TGTGCCAGCAGTCCGATGGGGGGGCACAATGAGCAGTTCTTC
TRBD1,TRBJ2-7,TRBV10-3,14,many,CAISEPGQGYEQYF,TGTGCCATCAGTGAACCGGGACAGGGTTACGAGCAGTACTTC
-,TRBJ2-6,TRBV6-5,17,-,CASSYSGPGAGANVLTF,TGTGCCAGCAGTTACTCGGGGCCGGGAGCCGGGGCCAACGTCCTGACTTTC
TRBD1,TRBJ1-3,TRBV12-3/TRBV12-4,16,-,CASRDRVPSSGNTIYF,TGTGCCAGCAGAGACAGGGTCCCTAGCTCTGGAAACACCATATATTTT
-,TRBJ2-1,TRBV6-6,14,many,CASSSWQGEREQFF,TGTGCCAGCAGTTCGTGGCAGGGTGAAAGAGAGCAGTTCTTC
-,TRBJ2-2,TRBV7-2,15,-,CASSLGPLAPGELFF,TGTGCCAGCAGCTTAGGACCGCTAGCCCCGGGGGAGCTGTTTTTT
-,TRBJ2-5,TRBV10-2,12,few,CASSGSRGTQYF,TGCGCCAGCAGTGGCTCCCGGGGGACCCAGTACTTC
-,TRBJ1-3,TRBV20-1,15,-,CSASIPLLSGNTIYF,TGCAGTGCTAGTATTCCCCTCCTCTCTGGAAACACCATATATTTT
-,TRBJ2-3,TRBV10-3,14,many,CAISETTYGDTQYF,TGTGCCATCAGTGAGACAACCTACGGGGATACGCAGTATTTT
-,TRBJ2-7,TRBV11-2,14,many,CASSLEAGNTVQYF,TGTGCCAGCAGCTTAGAGGCAGGGAATACCGTGCAGTACTTC
-,TRBJ2-1,TRBV4-1,13,many,CASSQGGTWEQFF,TGCGCCAGCAGCCAAGGGGGTACATGGGAGCAGTTCTTC
TRBD2,TRBJ2-1,TRBV12-3/TRBV12-4,16,few,CASMGGRLVALDEQFF,TGTGCCAGCATGGGAGGGCGGCTAGTCGCACTGGATGAGCAGTTCTTC
TRBD2,TRBJ2-7,TRBV6-6,13,few,CASKGLATYEQYF,TGTGCCAGCAAGGGACTAGCAACGTACGAGCAGTACTTC
-,TRBJ1-2,TRBV6-5,12,-,CATSTVGWGYTF,TGTGCCACCTCTACGGTGGGTTGGGGCTACACCTTC